This paragraph reports one T cell receptor beta chain. This sample was taken from a study of blood T cells in healthy people across ages. V was trimmed by 3 bases and J by 3 bases, leaving 12 bases between them. The CDR3 spans 16 residues. The germline gives CDR1 MNHEY, CDR2 SMNVEV (reference sequence). Primers used in a second PCR of about 6 to 11 cycles were a sample-barcoded 5' primer and a J-beta primer mix. Tags on each cDNA molecule came from a template-switch adaptor with 12 random nucleotides. TCRdb re-derived calls from the 5' RACE reads in MiXCR, one entry per CDR3 protein. The table has approximately 1.5 million distinct CDR3 sequences, around 35% seen once.

The origin of this receptor is a woman aged 30 to 39 in good health. Sequenced input: blood. V usage is TRBV27 and J usage is TRBJ2-6, with D maybe TRBD1 (6 bases). CDR3: CASSLGARYGANVLTF. The CDR3 DNA sequence: TGTGCCAGCAGTTTGGGGGCTCGATATGGGGCCAACGTCCTGACTTTC.